This passage covers 9 T cell receptor beta chains from one sample sequenced in a study of cytomegalovirus exposure and HLA in healthy donors. The study ran its PCR with 60 Vbeta and 13 Jbeta primers. Assay: immunoSEQ multiplex PCR; the TCRdb copy retains only in-frame clones and omits some. Among over 200,000 clones listed, 77% were seen once. Sequencing was done on a sample of PBMCs. The source is an older woman in good health and CMV-seropositive.

The rearrangement uses TRBV5-1 and TRBJ2-7; 7 nucleotides match TRBD2. Germline CDR1 reads SGHRS; CDR2 reads YFSETQ. The CDR3 spans 14 residues. V trimming: 5 bases; J trimming: 0 bases; junction bases outside the gene matches: 5. The CDR3 nucleotides read TGCGCCAGCAGATTGACTAGCAGCTCCTACGAGCAGTACTTC. The encoded protein is CASRLTSSSYEQYF. Combining the CDR3 with reference TRBV5-1 and TRBJ2-7 gives the whole variable domain KAGVTQTPRYLIKTRGQQVTLSCSPISGHRSVSWYQQTPGQGLQFLFEYFSETQRNKGNFPGRFSGRQFSNSRSEMNVSTLELGDSALYLCASRLTSSSYEQYFGPGTRLTVT.

This rearrangement joins TRBV7-2 to TRBJ1-2, with 7 bases matching TRBD1. The V gene's germline CDR1 is SGHTA and CDR2 FQGNSA. The junction had 17 bases not matched to a gene; V was cut back by 5 bases and J by 14 bases. The CDR3 loop spans 14 amino acids. The CDR3 sequence: CASSTQRQGSYFTF. The CDR3 bases are TGTGCCAGCAGCACCCAGAGACAGGGTTCTTACTTTACCTTC. Drawing the rest from reference TRBV7-2 and TRBJ1-2, the complete variable domain is GAGVSQSPSNKVTEKGKDVELRCDPISGHTALYWYRQSLGQGLEFLIYFQGNSAPDKSGLPSDRFSAERTGGSVSTLTIQRTQQEDSAVYLCASSTQRQGSYFTFGSGTRLTVV.

In this sample, this clone turned up once. J is TRBJ1-2 and V is TRBV6-4; tentatively, D is TRBD1 (5 bases). Trimming stripped 5 bases from V and 7 bases from J, with 20 bases between. Germline values: CDR1 MRHNA, CDR2 SNTAGT. This CDR3 contains 15 residues. CDR3 sequence (DNA): TGTGCCAGCAGTCCATTAGGGCAGGGTACTGGTGGCTACACCTTC. Its protein product is CASSPLGQGTGGYTF.

The chain joins TRBV10-2 to TRBJ1-3; no reliable D call. Germline CDR1 reads WSHSY; CDR2 reads SAAADI. Deletions cut 2 bases from V and 4 bases from J, with 6 bases between. The CDR3 sequence is 13 residues long. The CDR3 coding sequence is TGCGCCAGCAGTGAGCCGACAGGAAACACCATATATTTT. It translates to CASSEPTGNTIYF.

V and J are TRBV7-6 and TRBJ1-2; 7 bases map to TRBD1. This CDR3 is built from 14 residues. The germline CDR1 and CDR2 sequences are SGHVS and FNYEAQ. J gave up 4 bases and V 3 bases, and 5 bases lay outside the gene matches. CDR3 amino acids: CASSLGQSSYGYTF. CDR3 in DNA: TGTGCCAGCAGCTTGGGACAGTCGAGCTATGGCTACACCTTC.

The chain links TRBV5-1 to TRBJ2-3; 7 bases are a match to TRBD2. CDR3 length equals 15 residues. The ends lost 1 base at V and 4 bases at J; junction bases unmatched: 6. Per germline, CDR1 SGHRS and CDR2 YFSETQ. The CDR3 reads CASSLLTGGADTQYF. CDR3 coding DNA: TGCGCCAGCAGCTTGCTAACGGGAGGTGCAGATACGCAGTATTTT.

The gene calls are TRBV19 and TRBJ1-6, with D possibly being TRBD1 (6 bases). V lost 7 bases, J lost 7 bases, and 17 bases lay in between. Germline V gene lookup returns CDR1 LNHDA and CDR2 SQIVND (reference sequence). The CDR3 has 15 residues. CDR3 protein: CASNSKQGPNSPLHF. The CDR3 DNA sequence: TGTGCCAGTAACTCCAAACAGGGACCCAATTCACCCCTCCACTTT.

The chain carries TRBV28 and TRBJ2-3; 8 nucleotides match TRBD1. With 6 bases clipped from V and 3 bases from J, the junction kept 2 bases outside the gene matches. The CDR3 consists of 13 residues. CDR1 and CDR2 from the germline V gene are MDHEN and SYDVKM. CDR3 sequence reads: CASRTGDTDTQYF. CDR3 bases: TGTGCCAGCAGGACAGGGGATACAGATACGCAGTATTTT.

This chain links TRBV6-6 with TRBJ2-7, with 13 bases identical to TRBD2. V gave up 8 bases and J gave up 8 bases; unmatched junction bases: 12. Per the germline V gene, CDR1 is MNHNY and CDR2 is SVGAGI (reference sequence). The CDR3 totals 15 residues. The CDR3 bases are TGTGCCAGCTACACAGGACTAGCGGGAGTGTCTAAGCAGTACTTC. Encoded protein: CASYTGLAGVSKQYF.